These T cell receptor beta chains were read from a single sample in a study of cytomegalovirus exposure and HLA in healthy donors. Assay used: immunoSEQ multiplex PCR; TCRdb lists only in-frame clones, some missing. Seen here are some 98,000 clones, over 70% observed once, and the top ten hold 9.5% to 13%. The sequenced sample was PBMCs. The receptors originated from a man between 18 and 29 years old in good health and CMV-seropositive. Both conserved end residues are part of each CDR3. D genes are given only for firm matches. Clone size is given for some rows only: seen once, a few or many times, or a class if the clone is expanded.

v_gene: TRBV7-2
d_gene: NA
abundance: once
j_gene: TRBJ2-5
CDR3nt: TGTGCCAGCAGCTTACACGGGGAGACCCAGTACTTC
CDR3aa: CASSLHGETQYF

v_gene: TRBV5-1
d_gene: TRBD1
abundance: few
j_gene: TRBJ2-1
CDR3nt: TGCGCCAGCAGCTGGACAGGGACGGGATATGAGCAGTTCTTC
CDR3aa: CASSWTGTGYEQFF

v_gene: TRBV6-4
d_gene: TRBD1
abundance: once
j_gene: TRBJ2-5
CDR3nt: TGTGCCAGCGGAGGGGGGGACAGGGCAAACCAAGAGACCCAGTACTTC
CDR3aa: CASGGGDRANQETQYF

v_gene: TRBV6-5
d_gene: NA
abundance: NA
j_gene: TRBJ1-3
CDR3nt: TGTGCCACCGGGGGGCTGGGAAACACCATATATTTT
CDR3aa: CATGGLGNTIYF

v_gene: TRBV10-3
d_gene: TRBD1
abundance: once
j_gene: TRBJ2-7
CDR3nt: TGTGCCATCAGTGAGTTGGGACAGGTACGCCACGAGCAGTACTTC
CDR3aa: CAISELGQVRHEQYF

v_gene: TRBV4-1
d_gene: TRBD2
abundance: NA
j_gene: TRBJ2-5
CDR3nt: TGCGCCAGCAGCCACCACGGACTAGCGGGGACCAACCCATGGACCCAGTACTTC
CDR3aa: CASSHHGLAGTNPWTQYF

v_gene: TRBV29-1
d_gene: NA
abundance: NA
j_gene: TRBJ1-2
CDR3nt: TGCAGCGTTGAAGATCAAGAGGAGAGCCACTATGGCTACACCTTC
CDR3aa: CSVEDQEESHYGYTF

v_gene: TRBV7-8
d_gene: TRBD1
abundance: NA
j_gene: TRBJ2-7
CDR3nt: TGTGCCAGCAGCTTAGCTGGGACAGGGGGAGGGAGGGAGCAGTACTTC
CDR3aa: CASSLAGTGGGREQYF

v_gene: TRBV6-1
d_gene: NA
abundance: few
j_gene: TRBJ2-7
CDR3nt: TGTGCCAGCAGTGACCAAAGGACAGCCCTGGGGTACGAGCAGTACTTC
CDR3aa: CASSDQRTALGYEQYF

v_gene: TRBV25-1
d_gene: NA
abundance: NA
j_gene: TRBJ1-1
CDR3nt: TGTGCCAGCGAAGGAACAGGAGGGCCTACTGAAGCTTTCTTT
CDR3aa: CASEGTGGPTEAFF

v_gene: TRBV7-9
d_gene: TRBD2
abundance: NA
j_gene: TRBJ2-7
CDR3nt: TGTGCCAGCAGCTTAGTCGGGGGGGACGAGCAGTACTTC
CDR3aa: CASSLVGGDEQYF

v_gene: TRBV19
d_gene: TRBD1
abundance: NA
j_gene: TRBJ1-5
CDR3nt: TGTGCCAGTAGTATAGGGACAGGGCAATATAGCAATCAGCCCCAGCATTTT
CDR3aa: CASSIGTGQYSNQPQHF

v_gene: TRBV6-6
d_gene: NA
abundance: NA
j_gene: TRBJ2-1
CDR3nt: TGTGCCAGCAGTTACGATTGGGGGGACAATGAGCAGTTCTTC
CDR3aa: CASSYDWGDNEQFF

v_gene: TRBV27
d_gene: NA
abundance: once
j_gene: TRBJ1-1
CDR3nt: TGTGCCAGCAGTTTACTGGGGCTGGCGACTGAAGCTTTCTTT
CDR3aa: CASSLLGLATEAFF

v_gene: TRBV5-4
d_gene: NA
abundance: NA
j_gene: TRBJ2-7
CDR3nt: TGTGCCAGCAGCCCCGGCGGCCTAGCAGGTGATTCGGAGCAGTACTTC
CDR3aa: CASSPGGLAGDSEQYF

v_gene: TRBV4-1
d_gene: NA
abundance: few
j_gene: TRBJ2-7
CDR3nt: TGCGCCAGCAGCCAAGACCCGGGACAAATCCTTTACGAGCAGTACTTC
CDR3aa: CASSQDPGQILYEQYF

v_gene: TRBV20-1
d_gene: NA
abundance: NA
j_gene: TRBJ1-1
CDR3nt: TGCAGTGCTAGGTCGGCTTTCTTT
CDR3aa: CSARSAFF

v_gene: TRBV5-1
d_gene: TRBD2
abundance: NA
j_gene: TRBJ2-1
CDR3nt: TGCGCCAGCAGCTGGGAGGGGGTCAGCGGGGGATACAATGAGCAGTTCTTC
CDR3aa: CASSWEGVSGGYNEQFF

v_gene: TRBV6-1
d_gene: TRBD1
abundance: NA
j_gene: TRBJ2-7
CDR3nt: TGTGCCACTACGACAGGGGGTCCCTACGAGCAGTACTTC
CDR3aa: CATTTGGPYEQYF

v_gene: TRBV13
d_gene: NA
abundance: NA
j_gene: TRBJ2-7
CDR3nt: TGTGCCAGCAGCTTGGACTCTACCTACGAGCAGTACTTC
CDR3aa: CASSLDSTYEQYF

v_gene: TRBV19
d_gene: NA
abundance: NA
j_gene: TRBJ1-1
CDR3nt: TGTGCCAGTAGTGCTGGACAGATGAACACTGAAGCTTTCTTT
CDR3aa: CASSAGQMNTEAFF

v_gene: TRBV7-9
d_gene: TRBD1
abundance: NA
j_gene: TRBJ2-1
CDR3nt: TGTGCCAGCACCCGGGACAGGGTCAATGAGCAGTTCTTC
CDR3aa: CASTRDRVNEQFF

v_gene: TRBV4-2
d_gene: TRBD1
abundance: NA
j_gene: TRBJ1-6
CDR3nt: TGTGCCAGCAGCCAAGAGACAGGGGGCATGGGTTCACCCCTCCACTTT
CDR3aa: CASSQETGGMGSPLHF

v_gene: TRBV2
d_gene: TRBD2
abundance: NA
j_gene: TRBJ2-5
CDR3nt: TGTGCCAGCAGTGAATACAGCGGGGGGGCCCCAGAGACCCAGTACTTC
CDR3aa: CASSEYSGGAPETQYF

v_gene: TRBV10-1
d_gene: TRBD1
abundance: few
j_gene: TRBJ1-4
CDR3nt: TGCGCCAGCTCCGGGACAGGACGGGAAAAACTGTTTTTT
CDR3aa: CASSGTGREKLFF

v_gene: TRBV29-1
d_gene: NA
abundance: few
j_gene: TRBJ1-2
CDR3nt: TGCAGCGTTCCTATCGTAGGGGGTTATGGCTACACCTTC
CDR3aa: CSVPIVGGYGYTF

v_gene: TRBV7-9
d_gene: NA
abundance: NA
j_gene: TRBJ1-2
CDR3nt: TGTGCCAGCAGCCAGATCGGAGGGACCTATGGCTACACCTTC
CDR3aa: CASSQIGGTYGYTF